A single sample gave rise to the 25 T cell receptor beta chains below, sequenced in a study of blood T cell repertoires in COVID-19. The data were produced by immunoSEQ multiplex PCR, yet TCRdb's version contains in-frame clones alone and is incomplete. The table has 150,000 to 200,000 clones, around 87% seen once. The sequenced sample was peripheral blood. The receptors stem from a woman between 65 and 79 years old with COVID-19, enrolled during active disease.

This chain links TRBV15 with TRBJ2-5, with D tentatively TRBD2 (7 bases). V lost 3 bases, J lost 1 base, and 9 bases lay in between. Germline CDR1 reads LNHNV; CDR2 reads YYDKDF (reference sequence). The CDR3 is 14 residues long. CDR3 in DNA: TGTGCCACCAGCAGGGGAGGGGGCCAAGAGACCCAGTACTTC. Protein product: CATSRGGGQETQYF.

In DNA form, the CDR3 reads TGTGCCAGCAGAATGCAGGGGGCCCGTGGTGGAAACACCATATATTTT. This sequence encodes CASRMQGARGGNTIYF. The chain carries TRBV28 and TRBJ1-3, with TRBD1 matching over 8 bases. Unmatched junction bases numbered 10, after V lost 6 bases and J lost 3 bases. This CDR3 comprises 16 residues. Germline V gene sequence: CDR1 MDHEN, CDR2 SYDVKM.

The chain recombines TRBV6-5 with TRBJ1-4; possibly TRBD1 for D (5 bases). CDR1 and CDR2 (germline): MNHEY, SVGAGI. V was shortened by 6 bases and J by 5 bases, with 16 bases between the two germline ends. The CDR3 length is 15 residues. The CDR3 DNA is TGTGCCAGCAGCAAACCGGGAGCAGGGAATGAAAAACTGTTTTTT. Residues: CASSKPGAGNEKLFF.

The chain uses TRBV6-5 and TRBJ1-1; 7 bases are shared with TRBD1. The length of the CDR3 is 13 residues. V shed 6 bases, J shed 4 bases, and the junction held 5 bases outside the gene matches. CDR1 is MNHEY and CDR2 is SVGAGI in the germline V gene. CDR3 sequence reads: CASRAHRGTEAFF. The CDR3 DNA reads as TGTGCCAGCAGAGCTCACAGGGGCACTGAAGCTTTCTTT.

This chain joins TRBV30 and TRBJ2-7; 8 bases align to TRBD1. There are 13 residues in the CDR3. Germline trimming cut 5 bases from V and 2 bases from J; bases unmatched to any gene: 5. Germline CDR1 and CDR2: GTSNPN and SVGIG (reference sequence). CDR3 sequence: CAWGQGAPYEQYF. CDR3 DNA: TGTGCCTGGGGGCAGGGGGCCCCCTACGAGCAGTACTTC. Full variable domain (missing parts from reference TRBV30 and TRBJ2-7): SQTIHQWPATLVQPVGSPLSLECTVEGTSNPNLYWYRQAAGRGLQLLFYSVGIGQISSEVPQNLSASRPQDRQFILSSKKLLLSDSGFYLCAWGQGAPYEQYFGPGTRLTVT.

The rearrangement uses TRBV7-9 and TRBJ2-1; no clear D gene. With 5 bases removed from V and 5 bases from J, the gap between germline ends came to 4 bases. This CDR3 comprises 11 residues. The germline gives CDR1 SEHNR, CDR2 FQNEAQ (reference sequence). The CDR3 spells CASSPDNEQFF. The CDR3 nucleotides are TGTGCCAGCAGCCCTGACAATGAGCAGTTCTTC.

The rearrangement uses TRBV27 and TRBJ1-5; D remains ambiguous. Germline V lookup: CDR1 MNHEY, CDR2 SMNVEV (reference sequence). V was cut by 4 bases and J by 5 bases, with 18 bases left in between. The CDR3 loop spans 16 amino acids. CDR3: CASSSAGRGRDQPQHF. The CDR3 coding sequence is TGTGCCAGCAGTTCTGCCGGGCGGGGTCGAGATCAGCCCCAGCATTTT.

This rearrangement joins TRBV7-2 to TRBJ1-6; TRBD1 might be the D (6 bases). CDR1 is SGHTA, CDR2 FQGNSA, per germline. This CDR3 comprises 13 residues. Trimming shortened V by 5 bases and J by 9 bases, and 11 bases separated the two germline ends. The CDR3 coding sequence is TGTGCCAGCAGCACCAACAGGGTTTCACCCCTCCACTTT. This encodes CASSTNRVSPLHF.

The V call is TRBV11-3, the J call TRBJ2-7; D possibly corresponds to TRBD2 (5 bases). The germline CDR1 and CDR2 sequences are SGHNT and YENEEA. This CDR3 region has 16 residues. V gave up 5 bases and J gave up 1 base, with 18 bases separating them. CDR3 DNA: TGTGCCAGCAGCCCCGAGGGTTTCACGGGGTCCTACGAGCAGTACTTC. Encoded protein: CASSPEGFTGSYEQYF. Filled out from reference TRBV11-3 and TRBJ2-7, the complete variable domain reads EAGVVQSPRYKIIEKKQPVAFWCNPISGHNTLYWYLQNLGQGPELLIRYENEEAVDDSQLPKDRFSAERLKGVDSTLKIQPAELGDSAVYLCASSPEGFTGSYEQYFGPGTRLTVT.

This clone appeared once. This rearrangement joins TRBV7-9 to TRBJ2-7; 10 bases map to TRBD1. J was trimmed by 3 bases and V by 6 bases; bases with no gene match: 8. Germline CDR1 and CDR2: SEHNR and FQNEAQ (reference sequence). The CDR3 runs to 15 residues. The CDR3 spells CASRRSGTGVYEQYF. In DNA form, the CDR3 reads TGTGCCAGCAGACGATCCGGGACAGGGGTCTACGAGCAGTACTTC.

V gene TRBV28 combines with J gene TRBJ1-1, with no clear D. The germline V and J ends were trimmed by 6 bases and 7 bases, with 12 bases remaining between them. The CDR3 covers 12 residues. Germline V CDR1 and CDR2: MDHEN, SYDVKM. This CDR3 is CASRRLLREAFF. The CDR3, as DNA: TGTGCCAGCAGACGACTTCTACGTGAAGCTTTCTTT.

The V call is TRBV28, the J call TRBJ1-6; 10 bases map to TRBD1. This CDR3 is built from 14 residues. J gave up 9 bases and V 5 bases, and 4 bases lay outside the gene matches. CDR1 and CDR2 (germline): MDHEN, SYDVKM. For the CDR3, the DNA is TGTGCCAGCAGTCCCGGGACAGGGGTTTCACCCCTCCACTTT. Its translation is CASSPGTGVSPLHF.

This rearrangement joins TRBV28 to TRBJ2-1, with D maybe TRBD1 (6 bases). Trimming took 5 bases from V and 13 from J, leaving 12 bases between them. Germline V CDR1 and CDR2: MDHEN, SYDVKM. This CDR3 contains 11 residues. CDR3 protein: CASSLRRGQFF. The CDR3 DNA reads TGTGCCAGCAGTCTCCGCAGGGGTCAGTTCTTC. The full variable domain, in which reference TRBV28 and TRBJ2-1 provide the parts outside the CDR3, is DVKVTQSSRYLVKRTGEKVFLECVQDMDHENMFWYRQDPGLGLRLIYFSYDVKMKEKGDIPEGYSVSREKKERFSLILESASTNQTSMYLCASSLRRGQFFGPGTRLTVL.

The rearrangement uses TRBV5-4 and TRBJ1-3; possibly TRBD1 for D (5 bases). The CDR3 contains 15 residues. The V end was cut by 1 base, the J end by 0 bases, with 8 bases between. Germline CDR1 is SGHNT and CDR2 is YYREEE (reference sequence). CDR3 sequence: CASSLRGGSGNTIYF. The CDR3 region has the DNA TGTGCCAGCAGCTTGCGGGGGGGCTCTGGAAACACCATATATTTT.

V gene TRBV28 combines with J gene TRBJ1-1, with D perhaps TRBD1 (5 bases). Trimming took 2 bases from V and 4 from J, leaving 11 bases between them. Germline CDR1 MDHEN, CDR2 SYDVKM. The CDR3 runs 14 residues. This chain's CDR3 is CASSLGSGSTEAFF. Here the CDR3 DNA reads TGTGCCAGCAGTTTAGGCTCAGGGTCCACTGAAGCTTTCTTT.

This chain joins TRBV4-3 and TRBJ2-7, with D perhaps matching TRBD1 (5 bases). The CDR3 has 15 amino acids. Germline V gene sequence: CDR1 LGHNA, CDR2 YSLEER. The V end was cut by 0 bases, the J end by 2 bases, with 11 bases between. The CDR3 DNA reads TGCGCCAGCAGCCAAGACCGTACAGGTACCTACGAGCAGTACTTC. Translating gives CASSQDRTGTYEQYF.

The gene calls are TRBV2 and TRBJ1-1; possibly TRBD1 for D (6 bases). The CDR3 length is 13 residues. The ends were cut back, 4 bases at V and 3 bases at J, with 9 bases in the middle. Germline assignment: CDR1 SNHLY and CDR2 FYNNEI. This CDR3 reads CASSGTEYTEAFF. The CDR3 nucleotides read TGTGCCAGCAGTGGGACAGAGTACACTGAAGCTTTCTTT. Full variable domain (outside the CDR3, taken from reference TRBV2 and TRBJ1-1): EPEVTQTPSHQVTQMGQEVILRCVPISNHLYFYWYRQILGQKVEFLVSFYNNEISEKSEIFDDQFSVERPDGSNFTLKIRSTKLEDSAMYFCASSGTEYTEAFFGQGTRLTVV.

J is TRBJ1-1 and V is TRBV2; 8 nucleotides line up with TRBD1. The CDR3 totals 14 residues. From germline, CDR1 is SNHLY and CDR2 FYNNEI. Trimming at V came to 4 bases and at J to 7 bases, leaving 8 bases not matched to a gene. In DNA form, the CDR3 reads TGTGCCAGCAGTGTGGGCAGGGGGCGGGGTGAAGCTTTCTTT. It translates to CASSVGRGRGEAFF.

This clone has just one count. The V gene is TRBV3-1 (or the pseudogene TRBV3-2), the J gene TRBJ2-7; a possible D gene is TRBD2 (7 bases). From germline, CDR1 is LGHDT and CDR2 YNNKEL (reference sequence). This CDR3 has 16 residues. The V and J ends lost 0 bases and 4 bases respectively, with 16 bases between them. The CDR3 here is CASSQDHRRGPYEQYF. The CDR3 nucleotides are TGTGCCAGCAGCCAAGATCACCGGCGGGGGCCTTACGAGCAGTACTTC.

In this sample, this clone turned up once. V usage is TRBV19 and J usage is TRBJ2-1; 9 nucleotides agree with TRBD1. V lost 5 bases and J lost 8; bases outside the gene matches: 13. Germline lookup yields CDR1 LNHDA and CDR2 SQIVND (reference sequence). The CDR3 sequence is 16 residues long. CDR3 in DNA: TGTGCCAGTAGTCCAGGGACAGGGAGCCTAGTGGATGAGCAGTTCTTC. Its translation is CASSPGTGSLVDEQFF.

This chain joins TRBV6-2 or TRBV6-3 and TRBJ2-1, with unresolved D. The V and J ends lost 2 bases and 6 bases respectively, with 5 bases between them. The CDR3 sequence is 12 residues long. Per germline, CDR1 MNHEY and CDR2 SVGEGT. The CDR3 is CASSYPSNEQFF. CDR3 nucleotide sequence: TGTGCCAGCAGTTACCCCAGCAATGAGCAGTTCTTC.

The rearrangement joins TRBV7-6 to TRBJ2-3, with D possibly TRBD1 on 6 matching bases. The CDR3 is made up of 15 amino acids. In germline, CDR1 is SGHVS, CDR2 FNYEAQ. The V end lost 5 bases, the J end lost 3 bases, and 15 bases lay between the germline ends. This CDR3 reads CASSRRTETTDTQYF. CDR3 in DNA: TGTGCCAGCAGCCGTCGGACAGAAACGACAGATACGCAGTATTTT.

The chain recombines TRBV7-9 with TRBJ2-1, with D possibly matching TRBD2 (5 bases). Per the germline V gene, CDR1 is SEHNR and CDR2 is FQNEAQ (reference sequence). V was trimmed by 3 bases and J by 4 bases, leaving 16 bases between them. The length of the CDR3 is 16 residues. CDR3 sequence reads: CASSLSVPRRYNEQFF. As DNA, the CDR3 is TGTGCCAGCAGCTTGTCAGTACCTAGGAGGTACAATGAGCAGTTCTTC.

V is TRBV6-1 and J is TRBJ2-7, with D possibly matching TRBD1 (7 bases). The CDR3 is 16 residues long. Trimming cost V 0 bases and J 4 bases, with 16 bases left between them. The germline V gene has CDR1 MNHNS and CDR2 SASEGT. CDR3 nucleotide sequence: TGTGCCAGCAGTGAAGCGGACTACAGGGGTACTTACGAGCAGTACTTC. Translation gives CASSEADYRGTYEQYF.

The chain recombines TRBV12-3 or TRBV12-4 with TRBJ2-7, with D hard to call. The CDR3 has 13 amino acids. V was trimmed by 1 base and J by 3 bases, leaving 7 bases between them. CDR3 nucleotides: TGTGCCAGCAGTTTAGGAGTCCTCTACGAGCAGTACTTC. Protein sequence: CASSLGVLYEQYF.